This TCR beta chain comes out of a study of cytomegalovirus exposure and HLA in healthy donors. Study-level points and caveats: Associated with HLA alleles at 0.05 false discovery rate in a later analysis were approximately 17,000 TCR beta sequences. Cytomegalovirus status was reportedly diagnosed by the classifier with high sensitivity and specificity.

Remarks on this clone: Antigen unknown.

60 Vbeta and 13 Jbeta primers were used in PCR. Profiling relied on immunoSEQ multiplex PCR, and the TCRdb table lists in-frame clones only, not all of them. The sample carries about 190,000 clones, around 90% recorded once. The CDR3 is 14 residues long. Germline V gives CDR1 SGHNT, CDR2 YYREEE (reference sequence). V gave up 3 bases and J gave up 4 bases; unmatched junction bases: 3. The source material was PBMCs. This TCR came from a young woman in good health and CMV-seronegative. The V and J genes are TRBV5-4 and TRBJ1-1; 10 positions agree with TRBD1. The CDR3 loop is CASSSRQGATEAFF. Here the CDR3 DNA reads TGTGCCAGCAGCTCTCGACAGGGGGCCACTGAAGCTTTCTTT.